The sequence of this T cell receptor beta chain was determined in a study of metastatic and nonmetastatic thyroid tumors. The overall study: Repertoire comparison spanned blood and tumor or nodule tissue of malignant and benign thyroid patients.

This clone has more than one count but fewer than ten. Its specificity is unknown. Whole-study results and caveats: In blood and tumor, TCR beta diversity was reportedly significantly higher in malignant thyroid tumors than in benign nodules.

Per germline, CDR1 MNHEY and CDR2 SMNVEV (reference sequence). Losses at the gene ends were 1 base for V and 1 base for J; bases not matched to a gene: 9. This CDR3 has 18 amino acids. No treatment of any kind had been given to any patient before thyroid surgery. Per the study methods: To classify distant metastasis in papillary thyroid cancer, a model was built from CDR3 differences across clinicopathological groups. Via MiXCR, TCRdb re-called the PCR reads. The V and J calls were not made by the authors but by TCRdb's processing. The table includes under 45,000 clones, 35% detected once. The chain links TRBV27 to TRBJ2-2; 7 bases map to TRBD1. This clonotype was obtained from a female donor with papillary thyroid cancer or a benign thyroid nodule (not recorded which). Some clones in this sample may be carry-over from other donors' samples. Sample: tumor tissue. CDR3 DNA: TGTGCCAGCAGTTTATTCCCGTTGACAGGGCGGAACACCGGGGAGCTGTTTTTT. Encoded protein: CASSLFPLTGRNTGELFF.